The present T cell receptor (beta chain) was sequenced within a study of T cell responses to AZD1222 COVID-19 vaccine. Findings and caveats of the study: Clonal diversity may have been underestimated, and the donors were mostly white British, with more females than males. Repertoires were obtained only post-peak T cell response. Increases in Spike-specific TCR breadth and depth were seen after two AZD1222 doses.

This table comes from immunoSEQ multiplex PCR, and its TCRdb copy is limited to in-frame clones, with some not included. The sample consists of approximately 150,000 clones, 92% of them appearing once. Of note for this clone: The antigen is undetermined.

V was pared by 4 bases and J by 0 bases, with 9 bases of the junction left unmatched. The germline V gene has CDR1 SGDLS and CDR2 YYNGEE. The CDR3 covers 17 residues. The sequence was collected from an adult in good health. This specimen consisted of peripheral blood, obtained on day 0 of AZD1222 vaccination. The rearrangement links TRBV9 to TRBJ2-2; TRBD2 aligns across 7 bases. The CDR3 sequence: CASSPALLASNTGELFF. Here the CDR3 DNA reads TGTGCCAGCAGCCCGGCCCTACTAGCGTCGAACACCGGGGAGCTGTTTTTT.